Reported below is one TCR beta chain. Its antigen remains unknown. This entry is derived from a study of human T cells and chemical hapten exposure. General study findings and limits: Counts of TCRs expanded at PT1 correlated positively with patch test score.

Germline V lookup: CDR1 SGHTA, CDR2 FQGNSA. This CDR3 contains 17 residues. Trimming took 4 bases from V and 4 from J; bases not matched to a gene: 9. Time point noted: patch test 3, about 24 weeks after DPC sensitization. The treatment is: therapeutic diphenylcyclopropenone sensitization with weekly scalp DPC. TCRdb reanalysed the RACE reads using MiXCR and keeps one entry per CDR3 protein. This table has 70,000 or so distinct CDR3 sequences, more than 9.5% appearing once. The gene calls are TRBV7-2 and TRBJ2-3; the match to TRBD2 covers 12 bases. Sequencing was performed on whole blood, taken in connection with sensitization to the hapten diphenylcyclopropenone (DPC). This receptor was taken from a woman aged 45-59 years with alopecia areata. Some clones in this sample may be carry-over from other donors' samples. This CDR3 is CASSSLTSGGPADTQYF. CDR3 coding DNA: TGTGCCAGCAGCTCCTTGACTAGCGGGGGACCCGCAGATACGCAGTATTTT.